In this sample, the clone carrying this TCR beta chain turned up many times. This sample was included in a study of neurological immune-mediated disorders. Synthesis of cDNA was performed by 5'RACE using 10-nucleotide random UMIs. TCRdb called the 5' RACE reads again in MiXCR, with one record for every CDR3 protein. The table shows about 46,000 distinct CDR3 sequences, with around 1.9% occurring only once. This TCR derives from a woman in her thirties or forties with multiple sclerosis. Material for sequencing was PBMCs.

Here the CDR3 DNA reads TGTGCCAGCAGTTTAGGACAGGGGGATGAGCAGTTCTTC. The encoded protein is CASSLGQGDEQFF. The chain links TRBV12-3 or TRBV12-4 to TRBJ2-1, with 9 bases fitting TRBD1. This CDR3 is 13 amino acids long. Unmatched junction bases numbered 0, after V lost 1 base and J lost 8 bases.